This note documents a single TCR beta chain sequence. Germline CDR1 is SGHTA and CDR2 is FQGTGA. CDR3 size: 17 residues. V lost 5 bases and J 1 base, leaving 19 bases between the germline ends. These data originate in a study of blood T cell repertoires in COVID-19. The overall study: Specimens from acute and convalescent COVID-19 originated in the United States, Italy and Spain. PBMCs, B-cell-depleted T cells, or T cells were the source of the cDNA or gDNA that made up the material.

Per the original data handling: Estimation of nucleated cell counts was performed using reference gene primer amplification. Libraries were prepared by immunoSEQ multiplex PCR; TCRdb keeps only in-frame clonotypes and omits some of them. Clone size and V and J calls were adopted from that table, with D and trimming inferred from the DNA. The table shows a few hundred thousand clones, with around 82% occurring only once. The chain links TRBV7-3 to TRBJ2-3; a weak D match, TRBD1 (6 bases). The sequencing sample was made of peripheral blood. The origin of this receptor is a human donor in a cohort sampled during active COVID-19. The CDR3 sequence is CASSKGVVRTGTDTQYF. CDR3 coding DNA: TGTGCCAGCAGCAAGGGGGTGGTAAGGACAGGCACAGATACGCAGTATTTT.